This TCR beta chain comes out of a study of blood T cell repertoires in COVID-19. Only in-frame clones appear in the TCRdb table, and some are missing; sequencing was by immunoSEQ multiplex PCR. Here the sample spans about 88,000 clones, approximately 87% being singletons. V was pared by 1 base and J by 2 bases, with 16 bases between. Germline loops: CDR1 SGHTA, CDR2 FQGTGA. The CDR3 has 17 amino acids. Source material: peripheral blood. The source of this sequence is a human donor in a cohort sampled during active COVID-19. The chain recombines TRBV7-3 with TRBJ2-3; D may be TRBD2 (5 bases). The CDR3 is CASSLRAQPEVTDTQYF. The CDR3 DNA reads as TGTGCCAGCAGCTTAAGGGCCCAGCCGGAGGTCACAGATACGCAGTATTTT.